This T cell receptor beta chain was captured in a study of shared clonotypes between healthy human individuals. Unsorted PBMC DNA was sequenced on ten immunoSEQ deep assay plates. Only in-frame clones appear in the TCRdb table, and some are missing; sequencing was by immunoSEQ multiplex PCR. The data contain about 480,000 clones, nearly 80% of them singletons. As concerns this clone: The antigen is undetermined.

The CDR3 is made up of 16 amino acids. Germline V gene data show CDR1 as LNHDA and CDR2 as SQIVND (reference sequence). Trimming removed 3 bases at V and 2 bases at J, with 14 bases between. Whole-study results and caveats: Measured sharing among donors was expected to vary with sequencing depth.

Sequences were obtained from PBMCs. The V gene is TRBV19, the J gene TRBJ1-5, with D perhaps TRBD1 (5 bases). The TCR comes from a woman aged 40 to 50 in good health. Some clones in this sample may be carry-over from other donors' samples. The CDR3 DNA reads TGTGCCAGTAGTATTCGGGGCGGGAACGGCAATCAGCCCCAGCATTTT. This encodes CASSIRGGNGNQPQHF.